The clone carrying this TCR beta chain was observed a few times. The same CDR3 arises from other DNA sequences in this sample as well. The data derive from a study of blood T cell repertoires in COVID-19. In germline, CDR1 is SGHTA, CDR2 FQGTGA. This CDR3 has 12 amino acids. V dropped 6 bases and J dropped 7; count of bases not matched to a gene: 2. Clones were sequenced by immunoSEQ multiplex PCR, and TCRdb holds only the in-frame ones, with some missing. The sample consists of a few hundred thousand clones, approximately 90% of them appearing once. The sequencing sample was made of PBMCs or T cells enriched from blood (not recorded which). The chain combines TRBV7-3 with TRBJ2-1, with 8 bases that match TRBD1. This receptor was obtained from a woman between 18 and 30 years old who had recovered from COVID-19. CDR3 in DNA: TGTGCCAGCAGTTACAGGGGGAATGAGCAGTTCTTC. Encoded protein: CASSYRGNEQFF. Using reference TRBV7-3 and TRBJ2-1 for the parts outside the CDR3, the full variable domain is GAGVSQTPSNKVTEKGKYVELRCDPISGHTALYWYRQSLGQGPEFLIYFQGTGAADDSGLPNDRFFAVRPEGSVSTLKIQRTERGDSAVYLCASSYRGNEQFFGPGTRLTVL.